This entry features one TCR beta chain sequence. The germline gives CDR1 MDHEN, CDR2 SYDVKM. V gave up 7 bases and J gave up 0 bases; unmatched junction bases: 4. This CDR3 region has 14 residues. The data derive from a study of blood T cell repertoires in COVID-19. About the study: COVID-19 samples from acute and convalescent phases originated in the United States, Italy and Spain. PBMCs, B-cell-depleted T cells, or T cells provided the cDNA or gDNA that made up the material.

Authors' methods: Counts of nucleated cells, estimated from reference gene primer amplification, were obtained. The data were produced by immunoSEQ multiplex PCR, yet TCRdb's version contains in-frame clones alone and is incomplete. V and J calls and clone size are those listed in that table; D and trimming were worked out from the DNA. The table shows fewer than 450,000 clones, with almost 90% occurring only once. This chain links TRBV28 with TRBJ1-2, with 8 bases identical to TRBD1. The receptor was derived from a woman in her 70s with COVID-19, enrolled during active disease. Sequencing was carried out using peripheral blood. The CDR3 loop is CASTLQGANYGYTF. The CDR3 coding sequence is TGTGCCAGCACCCTACAGGGGGCTAACTATGGCTACACCTTC.